The sequence of this T cell receptor (beta chain) was determined in a study of T cell responses to AZD1222 COVID-19 vaccine. Study results and limitations: Only a handful of people who got AZD1222 tested seropositive at baseline. CD4 TCRs linked to vaccination spanned spike, dominating at 160-218 and 743-854.

Produced via immunoSEQ multiplex PCR; TCRdb's table is partial and in-frame only. Of approximately 99,000 clones detected, approximately 90% appear once; the ten largest clones hold 6.5% to 10%. Turning to this clone: Its target is not known.

With 6 bases clipped from V and 6 bases from J, the junction kept 2 bases outside the gene matches. Germline V lookup: CDR1 SGHNT, CDR2 YENEEA. The CDR3 covers 11 residues. The sequenced sample was peripheral blood, obtained 28 days after the second AZD1222 dose. This receptor was obtained from an adult who received the AZD1222 COVID-19 vaccine. The J gene is TRBJ2-7, the V gene TRBV11-3; TRBD2 matches 7 bases. The DNA for the CDR3 is TGTGCCAGCAGTCGCGGGGGCGAGCAGTACTTC. This translates into CASSRGGEQYF.